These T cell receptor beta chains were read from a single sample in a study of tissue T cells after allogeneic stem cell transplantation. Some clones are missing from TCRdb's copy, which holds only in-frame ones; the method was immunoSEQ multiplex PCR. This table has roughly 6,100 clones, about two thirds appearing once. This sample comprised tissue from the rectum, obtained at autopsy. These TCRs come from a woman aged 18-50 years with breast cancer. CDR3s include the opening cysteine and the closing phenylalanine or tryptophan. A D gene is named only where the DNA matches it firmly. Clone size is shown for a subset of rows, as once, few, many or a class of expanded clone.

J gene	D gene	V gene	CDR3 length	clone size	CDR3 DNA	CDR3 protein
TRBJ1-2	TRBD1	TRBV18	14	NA	TGTGCCAGCTCCCCGACAGGGCTCGACTATGGCTACACCTTC	CASSPTGLDYGYTF
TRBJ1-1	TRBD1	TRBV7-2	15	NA	TGTGCCAGCAGCTTAGGTGCACAGGGGATCACTGAAGCTTTCTTT	CASSLGAQGITEAFF
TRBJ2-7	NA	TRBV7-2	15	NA	TGTGCCAGCAGCCACGGGGGGACAGTCCTATACGAGCAGTACTTC	CASSHGGTVLYEQYF
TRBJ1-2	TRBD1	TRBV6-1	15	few	TGTGCCAGCAGTGAATGGCAGGGGGGTTCCTATGGCTACACCTTC	CASSEWQGGSYGYTF
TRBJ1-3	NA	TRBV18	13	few	TGTGCCAGCTCACCCAGCTCTGGAAACACCATATATTTT	CASSPSSGNTIYF
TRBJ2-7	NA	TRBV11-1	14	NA	TGTGCCAGCAGCTTACACGTCACATCCTACGAGCAGTACTTC	CASSLHVTSYEQYF
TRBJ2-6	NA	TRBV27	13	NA	TGTGCCACCCGCGTTTCTAGGGCCAACGTCCTGACTTTC	CATRVSRANVLTF
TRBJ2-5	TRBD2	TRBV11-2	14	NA	TGTGCCAGCAGCTTAGGACCAGCGGGGGAGACCCAGTACTTC	CASSLGPAGETQYF
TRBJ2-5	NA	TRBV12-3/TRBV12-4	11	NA	TGTGCCAGCGGACTCCAAGAGACCCAGTACTTC	CASGLQETQYF
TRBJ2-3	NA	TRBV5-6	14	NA	TGTGCCAGCAGGGGGAGAATTAGCACAGATACGCAGTATTTT	CASRGRISTDTQYF
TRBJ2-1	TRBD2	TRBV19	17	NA	TGTGCCAGTAGTATCCCCCCAGCGGGGGGAGGGGCCAATGAGCAGTTCTTC	CASSIPPAGGGANEQFF
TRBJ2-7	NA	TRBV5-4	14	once	TGTGCCAGCAGCCCCGAAAGGAACAGCTACGAGCAGTACTTC	CASSPERNSYEQYF
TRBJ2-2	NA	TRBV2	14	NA	TGTGCCAGCAGTGAAGAAGCGGATACCGGGGAGCTGTTTTTT	CASSEEADTGELFF
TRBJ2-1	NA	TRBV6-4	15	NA	TGTGCCAGCAGTGACTCCCCGGGCTCCTACAATGAGCAGTTCTTC	CASSDSPGSYNEQFF
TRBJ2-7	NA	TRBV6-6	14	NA	TGTGCCAGCAGCTCTGTTGACGTTTCCTACGAGCAGTACTTC	CASSSVDVSYEQYF
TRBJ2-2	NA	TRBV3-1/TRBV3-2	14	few	TGTGCCAGCAGCCTCCGTAGACGGGACGGGGAGCTGTTTTTT	CASSLRRRDGELFF
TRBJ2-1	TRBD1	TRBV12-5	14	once	TGTGCTAGTGTACCGGGACAGGGGTACAATGAGCAGTTCTTC	CASVPGQGYNEQFF
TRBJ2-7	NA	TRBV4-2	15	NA	TGTGCCAGCAGCCAGGCCCTAGCCGACGTGCACGAGCAGTACTTC	CASSQALADVHEQYF
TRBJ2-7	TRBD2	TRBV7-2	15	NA	TGTGCCAGCAGCTCCTCCCTAGCGGTCTCCTACGAGCAGTACTTC	CASSSSLAVSYEQYF
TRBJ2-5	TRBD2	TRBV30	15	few	TGTGCCTGGAGTCCTCGTCGGAGCGGGAGAGAGACCCAGTACTTC	CAWSPRRSGRETQYF
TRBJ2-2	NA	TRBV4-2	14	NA	TGTGCCAGCAGCCAAGATCAAACGGGCGGGGAGCTGTTTTTT	CASSQDQTGGELFF
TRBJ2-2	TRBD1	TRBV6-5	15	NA	TGTGCCATCCGTCCGGGACAGGGGAACACCGGGGAGCTGTTTTTT	CAIRPGQGNTGELFF
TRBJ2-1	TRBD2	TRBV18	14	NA	TGTGCCAGCTCAGGACTAGCGGGGGGCAATGAGCAGTTCTTC	CASSGLAGGNEQFF
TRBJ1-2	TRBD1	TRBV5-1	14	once	TGCGCCAGCAGCGTGGGACAGGGAAACTATGGCTACACCTTC	CASSVGQGNYGYTF
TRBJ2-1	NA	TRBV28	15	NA	TGTGCCAGCAGTTTCTCCCTGGAGGCCTACAATGAGCAGTTCTTC	CASSFSLEAYNEQFF
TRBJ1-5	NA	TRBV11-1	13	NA	TGTGCCAGCAGCTCCGGATACAATCAGCCCCAGCATTTT	CASSSGYNQPQHF
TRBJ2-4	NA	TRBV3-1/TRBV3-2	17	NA	TGTGCCAGCAGCCTCATGACAGTGCGGCTAGCCAAAAGCATTCAGTACTTC	CASSLMTVRLAKSIQYF
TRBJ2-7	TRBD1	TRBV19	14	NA	TGTGCCAGCAATGTCCGGGACAGGTCCTACGAGCAGTACTTC	CASNVRDRSYEQYF
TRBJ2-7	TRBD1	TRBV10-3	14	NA	TGTGCCATCGCCGGCGGGACAGGGGCCGACGAGCAGTACTTC	CAIAGGTGADEQYF
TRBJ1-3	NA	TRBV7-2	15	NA	TGTGCCAGCACCAAGGACGGCCTCTCTGGAAACACCATATATTTT	CASTKDGLSGNTIYF
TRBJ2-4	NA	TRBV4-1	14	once	TGCGCCAGCAGCCAAATCGGGGAGAAAAACATTCAGTACTTC	CASSQIGEKNIQYF
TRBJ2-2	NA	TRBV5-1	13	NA	TGCGCCAGCAGCTCATCGAGTACCGGGGAGCTGTTTTTT	CASSSSSTGELFF
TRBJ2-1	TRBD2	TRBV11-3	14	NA	TGTGCCAGCAGCTTAGAGTCTAGCGGGACCCCTCAGTTCTTC	CASSLESSGTPQFF
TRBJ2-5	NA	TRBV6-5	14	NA	TGTGCCAGCAGGCGGGCGGAAGGCAGGGAGACCCAGTACTTC	CASRRAEGRETQYF
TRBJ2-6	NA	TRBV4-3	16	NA	TGCGCCAGCAGCCCGGGACTGAGCTCTGGGGCCAACGTCCTGACTTTC	CASSPGLSSGANVLTF
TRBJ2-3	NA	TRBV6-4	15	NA	TGTGCCAGCAGTGACTCAGAAGAAAGCACAGATACGCAGTATTTT	CASSDSEESTDTQYF
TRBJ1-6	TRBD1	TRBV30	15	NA	TGTGCCTGCGGACAGGGAAGCTCCTATAATTCACCCCTCCACTTT	CACGQGSSYNSPLHF
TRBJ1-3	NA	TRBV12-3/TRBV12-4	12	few	TGTGCCAGCAGTTTGGGTGGAAACACCATATATTTT	CASSLGGNTIYF
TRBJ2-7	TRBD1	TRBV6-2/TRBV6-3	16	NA	TGTGCCAGCAGTTATGACCTCATCCCAGGGGGCTACGAGCAGTACTTC	CASSYDLIPGGYEQYF
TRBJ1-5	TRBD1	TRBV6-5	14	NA	TGTGCCAGCAGCCTGGACAGGGAAGGTCAGCCCCAGCATTTT	CASSLDREGQPQHF